Listed here is a single T cell receptor beta chain. The sample belongs to a study of blood T cell repertoires in COVID-19. Study background: Specimens from acute and convalescent COVID-19 originated in the United States, Italy and Spain. T cells, B-cell-depleted T cells, or PBMCs provided the cDNA or gDNA that served as material.

The CDR3 has 14 amino acids. The V segment lost 6 bases and the J segment 7 bases; nucleotides outside the gene matches: 6. CDR1 and CDR2 from the germline V gene are SNHLY and FYNNEI. Sequenced by immunoSEQ multiplex PCR; TCRdb stores in-frame clones only, minus some. The table shows under 250,000 clones, with about 89% occurring only once. The sequence was collected from a woman aged 60-70 years who had recovered from COVID-19. This chain connects TRBV2 to TRBJ2-1; 10 bases agree with TRBD1. The sample comprised peripheral blood. CDR3 DNA: TGTGCCAGCAGGGACCGACAGGGGGCGAATGAGCAGTTCTTC. It specifies CASRDRQGANEQFF.